This T cell receptor (beta chain) was recorded in a study of T-cell memory formation after mild COVID-19. Whole-study context: Largely, TCR clusters stayed within a single donor.

V trimming: 3 bases; J trimming: 7 bases; junction bases outside the gene matches: 9. The CDR3 has 16 amino acids. CDR1 and CDR2 (germline): SGHVS, FNYEAQ. Researchers used 5'RACE with constant-segment primers to make TCR alpha and TCR beta cDNA libraries that carry sample barcodes and UMIs. TCRdb itself ran the 5' RACE reads through MiXCR, one entry per CDR3 protein. The sample carries under 300,000 distinct CDR3 sequences, approximately 7.6% recorded once. The specimen was PBMCs or a T cell subset sorted from them (not recorded which). The source is a man between 18 and 29 years old who had mild COVID-19 (a few samples of this study predate the infection). Cell type and time point are not known. This rearrangement joins TRBV7-6 to TRBJ2-1, with 10 nucleotides matching TRBD2. For the CDR3, the DNA is TGTGCCAGCAGCTTCAGAAGCGGGGGGGCCTCGAATGAGCAGTTCTTC. Protein sequence: CASSFRSGGASNEQFF.